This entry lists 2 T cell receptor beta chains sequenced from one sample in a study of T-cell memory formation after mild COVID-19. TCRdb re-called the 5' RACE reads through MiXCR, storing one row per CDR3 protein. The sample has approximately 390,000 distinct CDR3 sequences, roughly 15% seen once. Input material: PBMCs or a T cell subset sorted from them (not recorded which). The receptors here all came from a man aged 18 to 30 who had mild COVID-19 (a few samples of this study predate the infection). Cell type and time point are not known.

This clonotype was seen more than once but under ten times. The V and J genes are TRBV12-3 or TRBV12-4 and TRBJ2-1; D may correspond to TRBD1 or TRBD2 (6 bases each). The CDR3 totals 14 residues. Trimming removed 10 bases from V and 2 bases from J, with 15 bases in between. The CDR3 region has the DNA TGTGCCATCTACTCCGGGGGCACCTACAATGAGCAGTTCTTC. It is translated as CAIYSGGTYNEQFF.

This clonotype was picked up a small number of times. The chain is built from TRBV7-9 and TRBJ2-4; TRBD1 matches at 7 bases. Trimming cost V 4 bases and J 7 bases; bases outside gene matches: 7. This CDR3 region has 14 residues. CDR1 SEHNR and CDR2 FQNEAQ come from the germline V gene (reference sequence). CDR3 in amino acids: CASSSQGVRNIQYF. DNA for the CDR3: TGTGCCAGCAGCTCTCAGGGGGTTCGGAACATTCAGTACTTC.